There are a few counts of the clone carrying this TCR beta chain. This sample is drawn from a study of radiation and T cells in renal cell carcinoma. Only in-frame clones appear in the TCRdb table, and some are missing; sequencing was by immunoSEQ multiplex PCR. The table lists 100,000 to 150,000 clones, approximately 85% of them singletons. Germline CDR1 ENHRY, CDR2 SYGVKD. V lost 2 bases and J lost 3; bases outside the gene matches: 13. CDR3 length: 20 residues. Stated time point: blood 2 weeks post-SBRT. Noted treatment: 15 Gy SBRT to primary tumor, nephrectomy 4 weeks later. The clonotype comes from a man in his fifties with renal cell carcinoma. V usage is TRBV10-3 and J usage is TRBJ2-2; the match to TRBD1 covers 12 bases. Specimen: blood, collected from a patient whose treatment included radiotherapy and nephrectomy. The CDR3 DNA reads as TGTGCCATCAGTGAGGCCGGGACAGGGGGCTTCATGTCATACACCGGGGAGCTGTTTTTT. It is translated as CAISEAGTGGFMSYTGELFF.